This T cell receptor (beta chain) was sequenced during a study of shared clonotypes between healthy human individuals. Clones were read by immunoSEQ multiplex PCR, and TCRdb kept only the in-frame ones, dropping some. The sample lists about a million clones, approximately 76% occurring once. Concerning this clone itself: This could be a read error, since a much larger clone is one nucleotide away.

The germline gives CDR1 SGHDT, CDR2 YYEEEE. V gave up 4 bases and J gave up 4 bases; unmatched junction bases: 4. The CDR3 runs 13 residues. The sample consisted of memory CD4+ T cells sorted from blood. Subset meaning: CD45RA-negative fraction. The TCR was taken from a man aged 18 to 30 in good health. The chain joins TRBV5-6 to TRBJ1-2; 7 bases agree with TRBD1. In DNA, the CDR3 is TGTGCCAGCAGCCCGGGACAGATCTATGGCTACACCTTC. It encodes CASSPGQIYGYTF.